The 10 T cell receptor beta chains listed next were all sequenced from one sample in a study of CD8+ T cells in alopecia areata. Isolated RNA was reverse transcribed into cDNA used as the sequencing template. Sequencing was performed with immunoSEQ multiplex PCR; in TCRdb, only in-frame clones are kept and a portion is missing. The sample lists 95,000 to 150,000 clones, approximately 47% occurring once. Sequencing was performed on NKG2D-low CD8+ T cells sorted from blood. The receptors come from a human donor with alopecia areata.

The chain has TRBV7-9 and TRBJ2-5, with 7 bases that match TRBD1. The CDR3 has 16 amino acids. V trimming: 5 bases; J trimming: 2 bases; junction bases outside the gene matches: 11. Germline V gene lookup returns CDR1 SEHNR and CDR2 FQNEAQ (reference sequence). The DNA for the CDR3 is TGTGCCAGCAGCATCCGACAGGGTCGGCAGCAAGAGACCCAGTACTTC. Encoded protein: CASSIRQGRQQETQYF.

The chain carries TRBV30 and TRBJ1-1, with unresolved D. This CDR3 has 14 amino acids. The germline CDR1 and CDR2 sequences are GTSNPN and SVGIG (reference sequence). Trimming removed 0 bases at V and 6 bases at J, with 14 bases between. The CDR3 protein is CAWSVRASTAEAFF. CDR3 DNA sequence: TGTGCCTGGAGTGTACGGGCGTCGACGGCTGAAGCTTTCTTT.

As regards this clone: Within the sample, other DNA sequences also encode this same CDR3. The chain is built from TRBV27 and TRBJ2-5; D gene ambiguous. V was trimmed by 0 bases and J by 5 bases, leaving 4 bases between them. The CDR3 loop spans 12 amino acids. Per germline, CDR1 MNHEY and CDR2 SMNVEV (reference sequence). The CDR3, as DNA: TGTGCCAGCAGTTTATCGGGGGAGACCCAGTACTTC. Protein: CASSLSGETQYF.

The chain has TRBV29-1 and TRBJ1-1; a possible D gene is TRBD1 (5 bases). CDR1 SQVTM and CDR2 ANQGSEA come from the germline V gene. The CDR3 has 12 residues. V was clipped by 3 bases and J by 4 bases, with 9 bases between them. CDR3 nucleotides: TGCAGCGTTGACAGGGAGGGCACTGAAGCTTTCTTT. Translation gives CSVDREGTEAFF. The full variable domain, rest sourced from reference TRBV29-1 and TRBJ1-1, is SAVISQKPSRDICQRGTSLTIQCQVDSQVTMMFWYRQQPGQSLTLIATANQGSEATYESGFVIDKFPISRPNLTFSTLTVSNMSPEDSSIYLCSVDREGTEAFFGQGTRLTVV.

The rearrangement links TRBV28 to TRBJ2-4; 7 bases agree with TRBD1. After removal of 4 bases from V and 1 base from J, the junction contained 10 bases not matched to a gene. Germline V gene lookup returns CDR1 MDHEN and CDR2 SYDVKM. This CDR3 spans 17 amino acids. The CDR3 sequence: CASSSSRQGRAKNIQYF. The CDR3, as DNA: TGTGCCAGCAGTTCGAGTAGACAGGGCCGCGCCAAAAACATTCAGTACTTC.

This rearrangement joins TRBV27 to TRBJ2-7, with D possibly called TRBD1 or TRBD2 (5 bases each). CDR3 size: 13 residues. The germline V gene has CDR1 MNHEY and CDR2 SMNVEV (reference sequence). Trimming removed 5 bases from V and 2 bases from J, with 10 bases in between. The CDR3 sequence is CASSEGWTYEQYF. The CDR3 DNA reads TGTGCCAGCAGTGAGGGGTGGACCTACGAGCAGTACTTC.

On this clone itself: Other DNA sequences in the same sample also yield this CDR3. The V and J genes are TRBV29-1 and TRBJ2-2; TRBD1 is a possible D gene (5 bases). This CDR3 has 13 amino acids. Trimming pared 5 bases from V and 2 bases from J, leaving 9 bases between. From germline, CDR1 is SQVTM and CDR2 ANQGSEA. The CDR3 DNA sequence: TGCAGCGTTCGCAGGGCCAACACCGGGGAGCTGTTTTTT. It codes for CSVRRANTGELFF.

This chain connects TRBV5-1 to TRBJ2-7, with TRBD2 matching over 9 bases. J lost 1 base, V lost 0 bases, and 11 bases had no gene match. This CDR3 is 18 amino acids long. Germline assignment: CDR1 SGHRS and CDR2 YFSETQ. CDR3 protein: CASSLAQGVAGESYEQYF. Written as DNA, the CDR3 is TGCGCCAGCAGCTTGGCCCAGGGAGTAGCGGGAGAGTCCTACGAGCAGTACTTC.

This clone occurred many times. In DNA, the CDR3 is TGTGCCAGCAGTGACCGGGGGAGCGGGGAGCTGTTTTTT. Translated: CASSDRGSGELFF. The chain uses TRBV6-4 and TRBJ2-2; maybe TRBD2 (6 bases). This CDR3 comprises 13 residues. The V gene's germline CDR1 is MRHNA and CDR2 SNTAGT. The ends were cut back, 2 bases at V and 7 bases at J, with 8 bases in the middle.

This clone was counted between two and nine times. The chain has TRBV7-9 and TRBJ2-2; 12 bases are shared with TRBD1. CDR1 is SEHNR and CDR2 is FQNEAQ in the germline V gene (reference sequence). The CDR3 spans 16 residues. V shed 5 bases and J 7 bases; nucleotides not matched to a gene: 8. The CDR3 DNA sequence: TGTGCCAGCAGCGGCCGGGACAGGGGGCGCATCGGGGAGCTGTTTTTT. Translated: CASSGRDRGRIGELFF.